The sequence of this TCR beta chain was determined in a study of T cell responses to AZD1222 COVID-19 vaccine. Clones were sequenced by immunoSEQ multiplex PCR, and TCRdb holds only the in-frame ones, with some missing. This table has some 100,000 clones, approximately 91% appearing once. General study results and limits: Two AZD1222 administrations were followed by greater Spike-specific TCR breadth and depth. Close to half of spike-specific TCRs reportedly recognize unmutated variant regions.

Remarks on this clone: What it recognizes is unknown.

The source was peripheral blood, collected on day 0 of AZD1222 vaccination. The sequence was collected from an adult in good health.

Here the CDR3 DNA reads TGTGCCAGCAGCGCCGGGGGAACCTATAATTCACCCCTCCACTTT. Encoded protein: CASSAGGTYNSPLHF. The rearrangement joins TRBV11-1 to TRBJ1-6; TRBD1 is a possible D gene (5 bases). The CDR3 consists of 15 residues. V gave up 5 bases and J gave up 2 bases, with 10 bases separating them. Germline loops: CDR1 SGHAT, CDR2 FQDESV (reference sequence).